This T cell receptor (beta chain) is from a study of T cells in Graves' hyperthyroidism and ophthalmopathy. Amplified TCR beta CDR3 regions came from RNA transcripts. Initially, a first-round RT-PCR of the TCR CDR3 employed the HTBI primer set. TCRdb reprocessed the multiplex PCR reads with MiXCR, giving one entry per CDR3 protein. Of about 400,000 distinct CDR3 sequences in the sample, around 15% are singletons; the top ten hold around 19%. This clonotype was seen ten or more times. The CDR3 is 14 residues long. V lost 6 bases, J lost 2 bases, and 14 bases lay in between. CDR1 is SNHLY and CDR2 is FYNNEI in the germline V gene.

This TCR was recovered from a woman aged 30 to 39 with Graves' ophthalmopathy. The chain carries TRBV2 and TRBJ2-7; D unclear. Sequenced: blood. The CDR3 protein is CASRILLGTYEQYF. As DNA, the CDR3 is TGTGCCAGCAGAATATTACTGGGCACCTACGAGCAGTACTTC. The full variable domain, in which reference TRBV2 and TRBJ2-7 provide the parts outside the CDR3, is EPEVTQTPSHQVTQMGQEVILRCVPISNHLYFYWYRQILGQKVEFLVSFYNNEISEKSEIFDDQFSVERPDGSNFTLKIRSTKLEDSAMYFCASRILLGTYEQYFGPGTRLTVT.